These T cell receptor beta chains were read from a single sample in a study of shared clonotypes between healthy human individuals. The table came from immunoSEQ multiplex PCR; TCRdb's copy has only in-frame clones and leaves some out. In the table there are roughly 2,000,000 clones, approximately 95% of which are singletons. Sequenced material: naive CD8+ T cells sorted from blood. The source of these receptors is a man between 18 and 35 years old in good health. Each CDR3 is given with its conserved first and last residue. D genes are given only for firm matches. Expanded clones get a size class; other rows say once, few or many, or leave the size out.

J | V | size | D | length | CDR3 | DNA
TRBJ2-1 | TRBV4-3 | NA | TRBD2 | 15 | CASSQGVAGGYEQFF | TGCGCCAGCAGCCAAGGAGTAGCGGGAGGGTACGAGCAGTTCTTC
TRBJ2-3 | TRBV10-1 | NA | NA | 13 | CASSRLAWDTQYF | TGCGCCAGCAGCCGATTAGCGTGGGATACGCAGTATTTT
TRBJ2-7 | TRBV6-1 | once | TRBD2 | 15 | CASRTLAGAYYEQYF | TGTGCCAGCAGAACCTTAGCGGGAGCGTACTACGAGCAGTACTTC
TRBJ1-2 | TRBV9 | NA | NA | 15 | CASSVVPGDNYGYTF | TGTGCCAGCAGCGTAGTCCCAGGGGATAACTATGGCTACACCTTC
TRBJ2-7 | TRBV19 | NA | TRBD1 | 14 | CASSMGTGDYEQYF | TGTGCCAGTAGTATGGGGACAGGAGACTACGAGCAGTACTTC
TRBJ1-6 | TRBV4-3 | NA | NA | 19 | CASSQDGIGAQVVNSPLHF | TGCGCCAGCAGCCAAGATGGAATCGGGGCACAGGTGGTGAATTCACCCCTCCACTTT
TRBJ1-5 | TRBV4-1 | once | NA | 16 | CASSLQRGSGSQPQHF | TGCGCCAGCAGCCTTCAGAGGGGTTCTGGGAGTCAGCCCCAGCATTTT
TRBJ1-4 | TRBV7-9 | once | NA | 13 | CASSQGSNEKLFF | TGTGCCAGCAGCCAGGGGTCAAATGAAAAACTGTTTTTT
TRBJ1-2 | TRBV7-9 | NA | NA | 14 | CASSGQEFNYGYTF | TGTGCCAGCAGCGGACAAGAGTTTAACTATGGCTACACCTTC
TRBJ2-7 | TRBV4-1 | NA | NA | 15 | CASSVRTGLRYEQYF | TGCGCCAGCAGCGTAAGGACGGGACTCCGCTACGAGCAGTACTTC
TRBJ2-2 | TRBV4-1 | NA | NA | 14 | CASSQLLDTGELFF | TGCGCCAGCAGCCAACTACTAGACACCGGGGAGCTGTTTTTT
TRBJ1-2 | TRBV16 | NA | NA | 12 | CASSQQLYGYTF | TGTGCCAGCAGCCAACAATTGTATGGCTACACCTTC
TRBJ2-1 | TRBV7-9 | once | TRBD2 | 18 | CASSPFELAGGPVNEQFF | TGTGCCAGCAGCCCATTTGAGCTAGCGGGAGGGCCGGTAAATGAGCAGTTCTTC
TRBJ2-7 | TRBV4-2 | NA | NA | 18 | CASSQEPPGTHLSYEQYF | TGTGCCAGCAGCCAAGAACCGCCAGGGACTCACCTCTCCTACGAGCAGTACTTC
TRBJ2-7 | TRBV27 | NA | TRBD1 | 16 | CASSLSPGTGSYEQYF | TGTGCCAGCAGTTTATCACCCGGGACAGGATCGTACGAGCAGTACTTC